This T cell receptor beta chain was recorded in a study of T-cell reconstitution after alpha-beta-depleted transplantation in children. Many counts were recorded for this clonotype. The CDR3 runs 16 residues. The germline gives CDR1 LGHNA, CDR2 YSLEER. Deletions cut 3 bases from V and 4 bases from J, with 19 bases between. Unique molecular identifiers were used to barcode this TCRbeta library. TCRdb re-called the PCR reads through MiXCR, storing one row per CDR3 protein. The sample carries roughly 220,000 distinct CDR3 sequences, 12% recorded once. The chain employs TRBV4-3 and TRBJ2-7; the D gene is possibly TRBD1 (5 bases). The sequence derives from a human donor who donated a stem cell graft to a child with acute lymphoblastic leukemia. This specimen was PBMCs from the stem cell graft donor, taken from the stem cell graft. The CDR3 DNA reads as TGCGCCAGCAGCCATGATTATCAGGGAATTGGGTACGAGCAGTACTTC. Protein sequence: CASSHDYQGIGYEQYF.